These T cell receptor beta chains were read from a single sample in a study of cytomegalovirus exposure and HLA in healthy donors. Libraries were prepared by immunoSEQ multiplex PCR; TCRdb keeps only in-frame clonotypes and omits some of them. The table has 81,000 or so clones, roughly 58% seen once. Sequenced: PBMCs. These receptor sequences come from a woman in her twenties or thirties in good health and CMV-seropositive. Both conserved end residues are part of each CDR3. The D gene is left open where the match is weak. Expanded clones get a size class; other rows say once, few or many, or leave the size out.

J gene: TRBJ1-2; clone size: once; V gene: TRBV7-2; D gene: TRBD1; CDR3 DNA: TGTGCCAGCAGCCAGAGACCGGGACAGGGTTATGGCTACACCTTC; CDR3 protein: CASSQRPGQGYGYTF
J gene: TRBJ2-3; clone size: .; V gene: TRBV11-2; D gene: TRBD2; CDR3 DNA: TGTGCCAGCAGCCCTTTCGGGGGGAATACGCAGTATTTT; CDR3 protein: CASSPFGGNTQYF
J gene: TRBJ2-5; clone size: .; V gene: TRBV5-6; D gene: .; CDR3 DNA: TGTGCCAGCAGCTTGGGACTGAAAGAGACCCAGTACTTC; CDR3 protein: CASSLGLKETQYF
J gene: TRBJ2-7; clone size: .; V gene: TRBV11-2; D gene: .; CDR3 DNA: TGTGCCAGCAGCTTTGACAGTTACGAGCAGTACTTC; CDR3 protein: CASSFDSYEQYF
J gene: TRBJ2-2; clone size: .; V gene: TRBV6-4; D gene: .; CDR3 DNA: TGTGCCAGCAGTTCAGGCCTTACCGGGGAGCTGTTTTTT; CDR3 protein: CASSSGLTGELFF
J gene: TRBJ2-5; clone size: .; V gene: TRBV7-8; D gene: TRBD2; CDR3 DNA: TGTGCCAGCAGCTCTCCAGCGGGGGGCGAGACCCAGTACTTC; CDR3 protein: CASSSPAGGETQYF
J gene: TRBJ1-2; clone size: .; V gene: TRBV7-9; D gene: .; CDR3 DNA: TGTGCCAGCAGCTTAGATACGGGATACTATGGCTACACCTTC; CDR3 protein: CASSLDTGYYGYTF
J gene: TRBJ1-1; clone size: .; V gene: TRBV6-6; D gene: TRBD1; CDR3 DNA: TGTGCCAGCAGTCCCTGGGACAGGGTCACTGAAGCTTTCTTT; CDR3 protein: CASSPWDRVTEAFF
J gene: TRBJ1-1; clone size: .; V gene: TRBV19; D gene: TRBD1; CDR3 DNA: TGTGCCAGTAGTATAGTGGGACAGAAGAACACTGAAGCTTTCTTT; CDR3 protein: CASSIVGQKNTEAFF
J gene: TRBJ1-2; clone size: .; V gene: TRBV6-6; D gene: .; CDR3 DNA: TGTGCCAGCAGTTACGGGGCCATTGGGGGCTACACCTTC; CDR3 protein: CASSYGAIGGYTF
J gene: TRBJ2-7; clone size: .; V gene: TRBV7-9; D gene: .; CDR3 DNA: TGTGCCAGCAGCTTATCAGGGGTTTCCTACGAGCAGTACTTC; CDR3 protein: CASSLSGVSYEQYF
J gene: TRBJ2-1; clone size: .; V gene: TRBV7-3; D gene: TRBD2; CDR3 DNA: TGTGCCAGCAGCTTATCTTCGGCGGGGGGGCTTGCCAATGAGCAGTTCTTC; CDR3 protein: CASSLSSAGGLANEQFF
J gene: TRBJ2-5; clone size: .; V gene: TRBV6-1; D gene: TRBD2; CDR3 DNA: TGTGCCAGCAGTGAAGCGTTTTGGCGGGGGGCAGAAGAGACCCAGTACTTC; CDR3 protein: CASSEAFWRGAEETQYF
J gene: TRBJ1-1; clone size: few; V gene: TRBV7-9; D gene: .; CDR3 DNA: TGTGCCAGCAGCGACCCGAACAGGGTTGGCACTGAAGCTTTCTTT; CDR3 protein: CASSDPNRVGTEAFF
J gene: TRBJ1-1; clone size: few; V gene: TRBV19; D gene: .; CDR3 DNA: TGTGCCAGTAGTGTACAGGTTGAAGCTTTCTTT; CDR3 protein: CASSVQVEAFF
J gene: TRBJ2-2; clone size: once; V gene: TRBV9; D gene: .; CDR3 DNA: TGTGCCAGCAGCGTAGTATGGGGAGACACCGGGGAGCTGTTTTTT; CDR3 protein: CASSVVWGDTGELFF
J gene: TRBJ2-2; clone size: .; V gene: TRBV15; D gene: .; CDR3 DNA: TGTGCCACCAGCAGAGGGGGGCCAGGGGAGCTGTTTTTT; CDR3 protein: CATSRGGPGELFF
J gene: TRBJ1-1; clone size: .; V gene: TRBV18; D gene: TRBD1; CDR3 DNA: TGTGCCAGCTCACCGCCTAGAGGACAGGGAGGTTACACTGAAGCTTTCTTT; CDR3 protein: CASSPPRGQGGYTEAFF